Following are 21 T cell receptor beta chains from one sample sequenced in a study of beta chain features in type 1 diabetes. General observations from the study: Type 1 diabetes patients showed a moderate but significant shortening of TCRB CDR3s in all four CD4+ subsets.

For these receptors, no antigen is known. The entirety of the isolated RNA underwent reverse transcription, so expressed TCRB transcripts were sequenced. The table came from immunoSEQ multiplex PCR; TCRdb's copy has only in-frame clones and leaves some out. The sample consists of 250,000 to 300,000 clones, roughly 13% of them appearing once. Sequenced sample: naive CD4+ T cells from blood. The receptor set was obtained from a man aged 25 to 40 with type 1 diabetes.

This clone was seen more than once but under ten times. In DNA, the CDR3 is TGTGCCAGCAGCTTAGAGGCGACATATAGCAATCAGCCCCAGCATTTT. Translated, it gives CASSLEATYSNQPQHF. The chain links TRBV7-2 to TRBJ1-5; D call uncertain. CDR1 is SGHTA and CDR2 is FQGNSA in the germline V gene. Deletions cut 1 base from V and 0 bases from J, with 10 bases between. The CDR3 totals 16 residues.

This clone was seen a few times. The chain is built from TRBV7-2 and TRBJ2-2, with D unclear. Trimming stripped 1 base from V and 2 bases from J, with 8 bases between. This CDR3 has 15 amino acids. Germline CDR1 and CDR2: SGHTA and FQGNSA. CDR3 amino acids: CASSLVGSNTGELFF. The CDR3 DNA reads as TGTGCCAGCAGCTTAGTGGGCAGTAACACCGGGGAGCTGTTTTTT.

The chain links TRBV9 to TRBJ2-5; possible D gene TRBD2, 5 bases. Between the trimmed V and J ends, which lost 4 bases and 5 bases, there was a span of 18 bases. CDR1 is SGDLS, CDR2 YYNGEE, per germline. The CDR3 covers 15 residues. CDR3 loop: CASSPREGQVETQYF. As DNA, the CDR3 is TGTGCCAGCAGCCCTCGGGAAGGGCAGGTGGAGACCCAGTACTTC.

The CDR3 loop reads CASSWSPGQAYEQYF. In DNA, the CDR3 is TGTGCCAGCAGCTGGAGTCCGGGACAGGCATACGAGCAGTACTTC. The V and J genes are TRBV7-9 and TRBJ2-7, with 8 bases identical to TRBD1. Germline-derived CDR1 and CDR2 are SEHNR and FQNEAQ (reference sequence). J gave up 4 bases and V 4 bases, and 9 bases lay outside the gene matches. There are 15 residues in the CDR3.

This clone was counted only a few times. The chain joins TRBV18 to TRBJ2-2; a possible D gene is TRBD1 (5 bases). Trimming removed 4 bases from V and 1 base from J, with 10 bases in between. The CDR3 is 15 residues long. In germline, CDR1 is KGHSH, CDR2 LQKENI. DNA of the CDR3: TGTGCCAGCTCACAAGGACAATTGAACACCGGGGAGCTGTTTTTT. This translates into CASSQGQLNTGELFF.

This clone turned up a few times. The chain links TRBV15 to TRBJ2-1, with D tentatively TRBD1 (5 bases). The CDR3 has 12 residues. V was shortened by 4 bases and J by 9 bases, with 10 bases between the two germline ends. Germline loops: CDR1 LNHNV, CDR2 YYDKDF (reference sequence). CDR3 sequence (DNA): TGTGCCACCAGCATCAAGCAGGGTGAGCAGTTCTTC. Amino acid sequence: CATSIKQGEQFF.

The chain employs TRBV10-3 and TRBJ2-7; 8 bases align to TRBD1. V gave up 6 bases and J gave up 2 bases; unmatched junction bases: 6. The CDR3 spans 14 residues. Per the germline V gene, CDR1 is ENHRY and CDR2 is SYGVKD. CDR3 loop: CAIRGGQGTYEQYF. The CDR3 nucleotides are TGTGCCATCAGAGGAGGACAGGGAACCTACGAGCAGTACTTC.

This clone came up a few times. The J gene is TRBJ2-5, the V gene TRBV7-9; D is undetermined. Trimming took off 0 bases at V and 5 bases at J, with 4 bases between the two ends. This CDR3 is built from 12 residues. The germline V gene has CDR1 SEHNR and CDR2 FQNEAQ (reference sequence). CDR3 nucleotide sequence: TGTGCCAGCAGCTTAGCACAGGAGACCCAGTACTTC. Amino acid sequence: CASSLAQETQYF.

The chain uses TRBV9 and TRBJ1-5; TRBD1 is a possible D gene (6 bases). The germline V gene encodes CDR1 SGDLS and CDR2 YYNGEE. The V end lost 2 bases, the J end lost 1 base, and 10 bases lay between the germline ends. The CDR3 has 15 residues. Here the CDR3 reads CASSVTGMSNQPQHF. The DNA of the CDR3 is TGTGCCAGCAGCGTTACAGGGATGAGCAATCAGCCCCAGCATTTT.

The chain recombines TRBV27 with TRBJ2-7; D unclear. V was trimmed by 3 bases and J by 0 bases, leaving 9 bases between them. CDR1 MNHEY and CDR2 SMNVEV come from the germline V gene (reference sequence). The CDR3 is made up of 14 amino acids. The DNA of the CDR3 is TGTGCCAGCAGTTTGTTCATTCACTCCTACGAGCAGTACTTC. Translation: CASSLFIHSYEQYF.

The V gene is TRBV25-1, the J gene TRBJ2-2; 10 positions match TRBD1. Germline CDR1 reads MGHDK; CDR2 reads SYGVNS. The length of the CDR3 is 17 residues. J was trimmed by 3 bases and V by 7 bases; bases with no gene match: 11. The DNA for the CDR3 is TGTGCCAGCAACCCACGAGAAGGACAGGGGGACACCGGGGAGCTGTTTTTT. Translation: CASNPREGQGDTGELFF.

This chain uses TRBV25-1 with TRBJ1-5; 7 bases map to TRBD1. Germline values: CDR1 MGHDK, CDR2 SYGVNS. The CDR3 runs 14 residues. J was trimmed by 5 bases and V by 4 bases; bases with no gene match: 5. CDR3 in DNA: TGTGCCAGCAGTGTAGGGACAGTTCATCAGCCCCAGCATTTT. Its protein product is CASSVGTVHQPQHF.

This clone has only a few counts. The V and J genes are TRBV28 and TRBJ2-1, with 8 bases fitting TRBD2. The germline V gene has CDR1 MDHEN and CDR2 SYDVKM. Trimming took 2 bases from V and 6 from J; bases not matched to a gene: 9. This CDR3 has 16 residues. Here the CDR3 DNA reads TGTGCCAGCAGTTTAAAGGTAGCGGGAAGGGGCAATGAGCAGTTCTTC. This encodes CASSLKVAGRGNEQFF.

This clone was counted between two and nine times. The chain combines TRBV4-2 with TRBJ2-7; TRBD2 matches at 7 bases. The germline CDR1 and CDR2 sequences are LGHNA and YNFKEQ. The V segment lost 1 base and the J segment 7 bases; nucleotides outside the gene matches: 10. CDR3 size: 15 residues. This chain's CDR3 is CASSQGLADVGEQYF. The CDR3 DNA is TGTGCCAGCAGCCAAGGTCTAGCGGACGTAGGGGAGCAGTACTTC.

The chain uses TRBV7-9 and TRBJ2-7; unclear D gene. V was cut by 3 bases and J by 3 bases, with 9 bases left in between. Looked up from germline, CDR1 is SEHNR and CDR2 is FQNEAQ (reference sequence). The length of the CDR3 is 13 residues. This CDR3 is CASSFGTVYEQYF. DNA for the CDR3: TGTGCCAGCAGCTTCGGTACGGTCTACGAGCAGTACTTC.

This clone was seen more than once but under ten times. This chain joins TRBV20-1 and TRBJ1-2; D is uncertain. Per the germline V gene, CDR1 is DFQATT and CDR2 is SNEGSKA (reference sequence). V was clipped by 7 bases and J by 4 bases, with 10 bases between them. CDR3 size: 11 residues. The CDR3 loop is CSVQDSYGYTF. The CDR3 DNA follows: TGCAGTGTCCAGGATAGCTATGGCTACACCTTC.

The chain has TRBV7-6 and TRBJ2-7, with 13 bases identical to TRBD2. CDR1 is SGHVS, CDR2 FNYEAQ, per germline. CDR3 length: 16 amino acids. Trimming at V came to 5 bases and at J to 5 bases, leaving 9 bases not matched to a gene. The DNA of the CDR3 is TGTGCCAGCAGCCGCGCTCGACTAGCGGGGGGCGACGAGCAGTACTTC. Translating gives CASSRARLAGGDEQYF.

The chain employs TRBV18 and TRBJ1-2; D call uncertain. CDR3 length: 12 amino acids. CDR1 is KGHSH, CDR2 LQKENI, per germline. Deletions cut 3 bases from V and 5 bases from J, with 7 bases between. CDR3 DNA sequence: TGTGCCAGCTCACCTCAAGCGTATGGCTACACCTTC. This translates into CASSPQAYGYTF.

This clone was counted a few times. J is TRBJ1-1 and V is TRBV7-9; no firm D call. This CDR3 is built from 16 residues. Germline V gene sequence: CDR1 SEHNR, CDR2 FQNEAQ (reference sequence). V was trimmed by 0 bases and J by 5 bases, leaving 16 bases between them. CDR3 in amino acids: CASSLALGGLRTEAFF. CDR3 coding DNA: TGTGCCAGCAGCTTAGCGCTAGGCGGATTACGGACTGAAGCTTTCTTT. Combining the CDR3 with reference TRBV7-9 and TRBJ1-1 gives the whole variable domain DTGVSQNPRHKITKRGQNVTFRCDPISEHNRLYWYRQTLGQGPEFLTYFQNEAQLEKSRLLSDRFSAERPKGSFSTLEIQRTEQGDSAMYLCASSLALGGLRTEAFFGQGTRLTVV.

This clone was seen more than once but under ten times. This chain links TRBV4-1 with TRBJ2-1; 14 positions match TRBD2. CDR1 MGHRA and CDR2 YSYEKL come from the germline V gene. The V gene end was trimmed by 6 bases and the J gene end by 7 bases; junction bases not matched to a gene: 5. The CDR3 is made up of 15 amino acids. Here the CDR3 DNA reads TGCGCCAGCAGTCAGGGGACTAGCGGGAGTAATGAGCAGTTCTTC. This sequence encodes CASSQGTSGSNEQFF.

This clone was recorded a few times. The V and J genes are TRBV4-3 and TRBJ1-1, with D possibly TRBD1 on 5 matching bases. Germline values: CDR1 LGHNA, CDR2 YSLEER. The V end was cut by 0 bases, the J end by 7 bases, with 15 bases between. The CDR3 consists of 15 residues. The CDR3 region has the DNA TGCGCCAGCAGCCAAGATAGGGGAATTGGCGGTGAAGCTTTCTTT. This sequence encodes CASSQDRGIGGEAFF.